The text below deals with one T cell receptor beta chain. V lost 1 base, J lost 4 bases, and 5 bases stayed unmatched. This CDR3 comprises 15 residues. The V gene's germline CDR1 is SGHRS and CDR2 YFSETQ. This sample is drawn from a study of OX40 agonist ivuxolimab in advanced cancers. The wider study: Ivuxolimab, an antibody that agonizes OX40 (CD134), was administered to the patients. Participants could have had prior anti-PD-1, anti-PD-L1 or anti-CTLA-4 therapy, and approximately 40% had some.

Patients were ineligible given autoimmune disease history or systemic immunosuppression. Peripheral blood came from all dose cohorts at three timepoints. Generated by immunoSEQ multiplex PCR, the TCRdb table keeps only in-frame clones and is missing some. The repertoire holds about 62,000 clones, 75% to 90% seen once, with about 4% in the top ten. The sample in question was CD4+ or CD8+ T cells sorted from blood, obtained in a trial of the OX40 agonist ivuxolimab. The clonotype comes from an adult with an advanced solid tumor such as melanoma, head and neck, liver or kidney cancer. The rearrangement links TRBV5-1 to TRBJ2-3, with TRBD2 identical over 8 bases. The DNA for the CDR3 is TGCGCCAGCAGCTTGACCCTAGCGGGCGCAGATACGCAGTATTTT. Its translation is CASSLTLAGADTQYF. Variable domain in full (rest from reference TRBV5-1 and TRBJ2-3): KAGVTQTPRYLIKTRGQQVTLSCSPISGHRSVSWYQQTPGQGLQFLFEYFSETQRNKGNFPGRFSGRQFSNSRSEMNVSTLELGDSALYLCASSLTLAGADTQYFGPGTRLTVL.